The 23 T cell receptor beta chains below come from one sample, sequenced in a study of shared clonotypes between healthy human individuals (dated by TCRdb to the early 2020s). Receptors were amplified or captured by the immunoSEQ multiplex PCR assay. TCRdb provides this immuneACCESS table in a form limited to in-frame rearrangements. Some clones are lacking; in checked studies, under half of them reflect an unresolved V gene, and why the rest are absent is not known. The sample yields about 600,000 clones; approximately 97% were counted once. The top ten hold around 0.057% of the sample. Sequenced sample: naive CD4+ T cells sorted from blood. Taken with the paper, the label for cell subset or site translates to: CD45RA+ positively selected. The receptors here all came from a woman in her thirties in good health.

The V gene is TRBV5-1, the J gene TRBJ2-5, with 12 bases matching TRBD1. The better agreement between TRBJ2-7 and the DNA end casts doubt on the J call. The CDR3 is 16 amino acids. CDR1 and CDR2 (germline): SGHRS, YFSETQ. The CDR3 bases are TGCGCCAGCAGCCCGGGACAGGGGGCTATCTCCTACGAGCAGTACTTC. Amino acid sequence: CASSPGQGAISYEQYF.

The gene calls are TRBV2 and TRBJ2-1; D unresolved. CDR3 length: 11 residues. Germline V gives CDR1 SNHLY, CDR2 FYNNEI. Trimming left V 4 bases short and J 8 bases short, with 6 bases between. The CDR3 spells CASSVGYEQFF. DNA for the CDR3: TGTGCCAGCAGTGTCGGCTATGAGCAGTTCTTC.

This clone was recorded only once. The chain is built from TRBV6-5 and TRBJ2-5, with 8 bases lining up with TRBD2. Germline V gives CDR1 MNHEY, CDR2 SVGAGI. The CDR3 covers 14 residues. Losses at the gene ends were 6 bases for V and 10 bases for J; bases not matched to a gene: 13. The CDR3 DNA follows: TGTGCCAGCAGCCGAGACAGAGGTAGCGGGGACCAGTACTTC. Translating it yields CASSRDRGSGDQYF.

J is TRBJ2-7 and V is TRBV19, with D perhaps TRBD2 (6 bases). The V end was cut by 3 bases, the J end by 4 bases, with 16 bases between. Germline-derived CDR1 and CDR2 are LNHDA and SQIVND (reference sequence). This CDR3 has 15 residues. The CDR3 sequence is CASSMRPGTPYEQYF. CDR3 nucleotide sequence: TGTGCCAGTAGTATGAGGCCCGGGACTCCATACGAGCAGTACTTC.

CDR3 residues: CASSLCGGKAHQPQHF. CDR3 nucleotides: TGTGCCAGCAGCTTATGTGGGGGGAAGGCCCATCAGCCCCAGCATTTT. The chain recombines TRBV11-3 with TRBJ1-5; maybe TRBD1 (5 bases). The CDR3 consists of 16 residues. V gave up 2 bases and J gave up 5 bases, with 16 bases separating them. The germline gives CDR1 SGHNT, CDR2 YENEEA. The full variable domain, in which reference TRBV11-3 and TRBJ1-5 provide the parts outside the CDR3, is EAGVVQSPRYKIIEKKQPVAFWCNPISGHNTLYWYLQNLGQGPELLIRYENEEAVDDSQLPKDRFSAERLKGVDSTLKIQPAELGDSAVYLCASSLCGGKAHQPQHFGDGTRLSIL.

The chain employs TRBV4-2 and TRBJ2-3; D not resolved. The CDR3 contains 13 residues. Germline V gene sequence: CDR1 LGHNA, CDR2 YNFKEQ. Trimming pared 2 bases from V and 2 bases from J, leaving 5 bases between. The CDR3 DNA reads TGTGCCAGCAGCCAAAAAGCCACAGATACGCAGTATTTT. This gives the protein CASSQKATDTQYF.

This chain links TRBV7-9 with TRBJ2-7; TRBD1 matches at 8 bases. Germline V lookup: CDR1 SEHNR, CDR2 FQNEAQ (reference sequence). This CDR3 has 14 amino acids. V shed 5 bases, J shed 4 bases, and the junction held 7 bases outside the gene matches. The CDR3: CASSLTDRAYEQYF. The CDR3, as DNA: TGTGCCAGCAGCCTCACGGACAGGGCGTACGAGCAGTACTTC.

The chain combines TRBV6-5 with TRBJ1-5; no firm D call. CDR1 MNHEY and CDR2 SVGAGI come from the germline V gene. The V gene lost 6 bases and the J gene lost 5 bases, with 11 bases spanning the gap. CDR3 length: 13 amino acids. The CDR3 loop reads CASSLGADQPQHF. The CDR3 region has the DNA TGTGCCAGCAGCTTAGGAGCCGATCAGCCCCAGCATTTT.

This clone was seen a single time. Other DNA sequences within the sample encode an identical CDR3. The chain links TRBV7-9 to TRBJ1-2, with 7 nucleotides matching TRBD1. CDR3 length equals 14 residues. V was clipped by 1 base and J by 2 bases; unmatched bases: 1. In germline, CDR1 is SEHNR, CDR2 FQNEAQ (reference sequence). CDR3 amino acids: CASSLGQGNYGYTF. The DNA of the CDR3 is TGTGCCAGCAGCTTAGGACAGGGAAACTATGGCTACACCTTC.

The CDR3 sequence: CASSGRPLGGYTF. CDR3 sequence (DNA): TGTGCCAGCAGTGGGCGGCCCCTAGGGGGCTACACCTTC. The chain couples TRBV2 to TRBJ1-2; D is undetermined. The CDR3 is 13 residues long. V was shortened by 4 bases and J by 8 bases, with 14 bases between the two germline ends. Germline CDR1 and CDR2: SNHLY and FYNNEI.

This clone came up once. The chain carries TRBV27 and TRBJ2-7; 10 bases are shared with TRBD1. The V segment lost 5 bases and the J segment 3 bases; nucleotides outside the gene matches: 7. The germline V gene has CDR1 MNHEY and CDR2 SMNVEV (reference sequence). The CDR3 has 15 residues. Here the CDR3 DNA reads TGTGCCAGCAGTGCCAGGACAGGGGGTATCTACGAGCAGTACTTC. It codes for CASSARTGGIYEQYF.

This clone showed up just a few times. V usage is TRBV13 and J usage is TRBJ1-1, with unresolved D. Trimming took 3 bases from V and 5 from J, leaving 7 bases between them. Germline CDR1 PRHDT, CDR2 FYEKMQ (reference sequence). This CDR3 is built from 12 residues. The CDR3 nucleotides are TGTGCCAGCAGCTTGTCCCGGACTGAAGCTTTCTTT. This translates into CASSLSRTEAFF.

The chain has TRBV19 and TRBJ2-1; no definite D call. In germline, CDR1 is LNHDA, CDR2 SQIVND (reference sequence). The CDR3 runs to 17 residues. V was clipped by 3 bases and J by 0 bases, with 15 bases between them. The CDR3 reads CASSISGGLSSYNEQFF. The CDR3, as DNA: TGTGCCAGTAGTATTTCTGGCGGCCTGAGCTCCTACAATGAGCAGTTCTTC.

The CDR3: CASSLDAGRAYEQYF. In nucleotides, the CDR3 is TGCGCCAGCAGCTTGGATGCCGGGAGGGCCTACGAGCAGTACTTC. The J gene is TRBJ2-7, the V gene TRBV5-1; 8 bases are a match to TRBD2. V was clipped by 0 bases and J by 2 bases; unmatched bases: 4. The CDR3 runs to 15 residues. Germline V gene lookup returns CDR1 SGHRS and CDR2 YFSETQ.

The chain employs TRBV18 and TRBJ2-2, with D unresolved. The germline gives CDR1 KGHSH, CDR2 LQKENI. The length of the CDR3 is 15 residues. Between the trimmed V and J ends, which lost 5 bases and 6 bases, there was a span of 16 bases. For the CDR3, the DNA is TGTGCCAGCTCATCAACAAACCTTTGGGCCGGGGAGCTGTTTTTT. It yields the protein CASSSTNLWAGELFF.

The V call is TRBV4-2, the J call TRBJ1-1, with 8 bases fitting TRBD1. J gave up 4 bases and V 5 bases, and 9 bases lay outside the gene matches. Germline V gives CDR1 LGHNA, CDR2 YNFKEQ. The CDR3 sequence is 15 residues long. CDR3 amino acids: CASSRGQGASTEAFF. The CDR3 DNA follows: TGTGCCAGCAGCAGAGGGCAGGGGGCGAGCACTGAAGCTTTCTTT.

This clone appeared once. This same CDR3 is encoded by further DNA sequences in the sample. This sequence joins TRBV30 and TRBJ2-5; D might be TRBD1 (7 bases). CDR1 GTSNPN and CDR2 SVGIG come from the germline V gene (reference sequence). CDR3 length equals 13 residues. V was clipped by 0 bases and J by 4 bases, with 9 bases between them. The DNA for the CDR3 is TGTGCCTGGAGTGTCAGGGGGGCAGAGACCCAGTACTTC. This encodes CAWSVRGAETQYF.

This clone has just one count. The rearrangement joins TRBV19 to TRBJ2-7; D call uncertain. V was cut by 6 bases and J by 5 bases, with 20 bases left in between. Germline values: CDR1 LNHDA, CDR2 SQIVND (reference sequence). The CDR3 runs to 15 residues. The DNA of the CDR3 is TGTGCCAGTAGCCGGAGTAGGGCTAGTAACGACGAGCAGTACTTC. Protein sequence: CASSRSRASNDEQYF.

This chain uses TRBV2 with TRBJ2-2, with a possible D match to TRBD2 (6 bases). The CDR3 has 14 residues. CDR1 and CDR2 from the germline V gene are SNHLY and FYNNEI. V was pared by 4 bases and J by 6 bases, with 12 bases between. Written as DNA, the CDR3 is TGTGCCAGCAGTGGCCAGGGAGGTTCCGGGGAGCTGTTTTTT. It encodes CASSGQGGSGELFF.

This chain joins TRBV27 and TRBJ2-5, with 8 bases fitting TRBD2. The V gene end was trimmed by 6 bases and the J gene end by 4 bases; junction bases not matched to a gene: 4. CDR3 length equals 13 residues. CDR1 and CDR2 from the germline V gene are MNHEY and SMNVEV (reference sequence). The CDR3 reads CASRLAGSETQYF. DNA of the CDR3: TGTGCCAGCAGATTAGCGGGATCAGAGACCCAGTACTTC.

The J gene is TRBJ1-3, the V gene TRBV7-9, with D hard to call. V lost 2 bases, J lost 1 base, and 9 bases lay in between. The germline CDR1 and CDR2 sequences are SEHNR and FQNEAQ (reference sequence). The CDR3 contains 15 residues. CDR3 loop: CASSLRDLSGNTIYF. CDR3 coding DNA: TGTGCCAGCAGCTTACGGGATCTGTCTGGAAACACCATATATTTT.

For the CDR3, the DNA is TGCGCCAGCAGCCCAGCCGGGACTAGCGGGAGAGGATCCTACGAGCAGTACTTC. Translation: CASSPAGTSGRGSYEQYF. This chain joins TRBV4-1 and TRBJ2-7; 14 nucleotides line up with TRBD2. Germline values: CDR1 MGHRA, CDR2 YSYEKL. The CDR3 has 18 residues. Trimming took 4 bases from V and 1 from J; bases not matched to a gene: 9.

This chain links TRBV18 with TRBJ2-5; possibly TRBD1 or TRBD2 for D (5 bases each). Germline CDR1 KGHSH, CDR2 LQKENI. The CDR3 extends over 15 amino acids. Trimming took off 1 base at V and 4 bases at J, with 13 bases between the two ends. As DNA, the CDR3 is TGTGCCAGCTCACCACGGGACCATGAGGGAGAGACCCAGTACTTC. This translates into CASSPRDHEGETQYF.